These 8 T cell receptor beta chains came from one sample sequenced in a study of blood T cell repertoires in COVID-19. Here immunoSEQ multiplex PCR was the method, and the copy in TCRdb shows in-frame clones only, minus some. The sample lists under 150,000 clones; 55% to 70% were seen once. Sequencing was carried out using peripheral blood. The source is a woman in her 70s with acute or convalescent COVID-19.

The DNA of the CDR3 is TGCAGCGTTGTGGAGTCCACAGATACGCAGTATTTT. This translates into CSVVESTDTQYF. This chain uses TRBV29-1 with TRBJ2-3; D ambiguous. Trimming took 4 bases from V and 2 from J, leaving 7 bases between them. The CDR3 totals 12 residues. Germline V gene lookup returns CDR1 SQVTM and CDR2 ANQGSEA.

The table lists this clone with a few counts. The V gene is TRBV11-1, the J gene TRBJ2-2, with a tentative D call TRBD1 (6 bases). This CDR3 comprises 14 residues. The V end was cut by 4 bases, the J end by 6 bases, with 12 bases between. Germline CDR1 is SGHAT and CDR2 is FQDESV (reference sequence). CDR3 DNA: TGTGCCAGCAGCTCAGAGACAGGCCCCGGGGAGCTGTTTTTT. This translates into CASSSETGPGELFF.

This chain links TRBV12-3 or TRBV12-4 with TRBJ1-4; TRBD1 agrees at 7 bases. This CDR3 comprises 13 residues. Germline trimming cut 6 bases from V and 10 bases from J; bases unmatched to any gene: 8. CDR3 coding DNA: TGTGCCAGCAGAACGGGACAGCAAGGAAAACTGTTTTTT. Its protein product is CASRTGQQGKLFF.

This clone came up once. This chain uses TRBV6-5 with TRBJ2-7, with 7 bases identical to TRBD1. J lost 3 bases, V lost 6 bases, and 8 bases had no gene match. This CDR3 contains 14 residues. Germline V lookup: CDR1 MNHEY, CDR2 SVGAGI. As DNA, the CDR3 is TGTGCCAGCAGCCGACACGGGACAGTCTACGAGCAGTACTTC. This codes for CASSRHGTVYEQYF.

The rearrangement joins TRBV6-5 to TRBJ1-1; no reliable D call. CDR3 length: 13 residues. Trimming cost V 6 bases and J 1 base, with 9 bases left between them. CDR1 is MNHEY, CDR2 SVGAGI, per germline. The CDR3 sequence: CASSRSQNTEAFF. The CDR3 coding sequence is TGTGCCAGCAGCCGCTCACAGAACACTGAAGCTTTCTTT.

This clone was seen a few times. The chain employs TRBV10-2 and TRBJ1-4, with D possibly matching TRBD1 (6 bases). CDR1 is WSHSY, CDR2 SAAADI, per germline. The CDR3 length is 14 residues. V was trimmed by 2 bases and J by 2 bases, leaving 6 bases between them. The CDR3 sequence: CASSEQGTNEKLFF. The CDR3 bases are TGCGCCAGCAGTGAGCAGGGGACTAATGAAAAACTGTTTTTT.

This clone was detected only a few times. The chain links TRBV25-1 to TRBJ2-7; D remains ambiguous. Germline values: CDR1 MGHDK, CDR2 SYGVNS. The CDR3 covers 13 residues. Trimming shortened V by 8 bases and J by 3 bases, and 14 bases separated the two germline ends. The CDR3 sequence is CASSDGSIYEQYF. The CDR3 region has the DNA TGTGCCAGCTCCGATGGTAGTATCTACGAGCAGTACTTC.

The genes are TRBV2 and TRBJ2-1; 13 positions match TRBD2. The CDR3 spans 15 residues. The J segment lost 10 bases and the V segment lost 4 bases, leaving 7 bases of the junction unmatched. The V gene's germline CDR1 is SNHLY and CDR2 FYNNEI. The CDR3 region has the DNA TGTGCCAGCAGTGGAGGGGAGGGACTAGCGGGGGAGCAGTTCTTC. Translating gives CASSGGEGLAGEQFF.